The 9 T cell receptor beta chains listed next were all sequenced from one sample in a study of cytomegalovirus exposure and HLA in healthy donors. The PCR used 60 Vbeta and 13 Jbeta primers. The repertoire was sequenced with immunoSEQ multiplex PCR; TCRdb's copy has only in-frame clones and lacks some. The repertoire holds more than 90,000 clones, with 60% to 85% as singletons. Sequences were obtained from PBMCs. These receptors were collected from a man aged 45-65 years in good health and CMV-seronegative.

The V and J genes are TRBV9 and TRBJ2-7, with D possibly TRBD1 on 8 matching bases. CDR3 length: 15 amino acids. Trimming took 3 bases from V and 6 from J, leaving 19 bases between them. Germline values: CDR1 SGDLS, CDR2 YYNGEE. CDR3 nucleotide sequence: TGTGCCAGCAGCGAGGGGGAGGGGACAGGTCCCGAGCAGTACTTC. It translates to CASSEGEGTGPEQYF.

The chain couples TRBV7-6 to TRBJ2-1, with 7 bases that match TRBD2. V dropped 3 bases and J dropped 3; count of bases not matched to a gene: 2. The germline V gene has CDR1 SGHVS and CDR2 FNYEAQ. The CDR3 runs 14 residues. The DNA of the CDR3 is TGTGCCAGCAGCTTGACTAGCTTCTACAATGAGCAGTTCTTC. Protein: CASSLTSFYNEQFF.

This rearrangement joins TRBV21-1 to TRBJ2-6; the DNA was not used to check the table's D call, TRBD1. TRBV21-1 corresponds to a pseudogene. The CDR3 loop spans 17 amino acids. In nucleotides, the CDR3 is TGTGCCAGCACTTTAAGGGGGCCCAACTCTGGGGCCAACGTCCTGACTTTC. Translating gives CASTLRGPNSGANVLTF.

The gene calls are TRBV14 and TRBJ1-2; 7 bases map to TRBD1. V was pared by 0 bases and J by 6 bases, with 1 base of the junction left unmatched. Germline-derived CDR1 and CDR2 are SGHDN and FVKESK. There are 13 residues in the CDR3. CDR3 loop: CASSQETGNGYTF. The DNA for the CDR3 is TGTGCCAGCAGCCAAGAGACAGGGAATGGCTACACCTTC.

V usage is TRBV7-3 and J usage is TRBJ2-5; TRBD2 matches 10 bases. The germline V gene encodes CDR1 SGHTA and CDR2 FQGTGA. V lost 3 bases to trimming and J lost 4 bases; unmatched junction nucleotides: 5. The CDR3 runs to 15 residues. The CDR3 sequence is CASSFERGGPETQYF. CDR3 in DNA: TGTGCCAGCAGCTTCGAGCGGGGGGGCCCAGAGACCCAGTACTTC.

The chain links TRBV5-1 to TRBJ2-2, with 11 bases identical to TRBD2. The length of the CDR3 is 19 residues. The J segment lost 6 bases and the V segment lost 0 bases, leaving 13 bases of the junction unmatched. Germline CDR1 is SGHRS and CDR2 is YFSETQ. The CDR3 region has the DNA TGCGCCAGCAGCTTGGATGGCCAGATAGCGGGAGGGCGATCCGGGGAGCTGTTTTTT. It specifies CASSLDGQIAGGRSGELFF.

This clone was seen once. The chain recombines TRBV7-2 with TRBJ2-7, with TRBD1 identical over 11 bases. The CDR3 sequence is 17 residues long. The V and J ends lost 3 bases and 4 bases, in that order; junction bases with no gene match: 11. CDR1 is SGHTA, CDR2 FQGNSA, per germline. The CDR3 DNA follows: TGTGCCAGCAGCTTGGGCCCCAGGACAGGGGGCGGTTACGAGCAGTACTTC. Encoded protein: CASSLGPRTGGGYEQYF.

The CDR3 bases are TGTGCCAGCAGCTTAGGTGCGGGAGGGGACAATGAGCAGTTCTTC. Its protein product is CASSLGAGGDNEQFF. The chain is built from TRBV7-2 and TRBJ2-1, with TRBD2 matching 9 bases. Looked up from germline, CDR1 is SGHTA and CDR2 is FQGNSA. Losses at the gene ends were 1 base for V and 5 bases for J; bases not matched to a gene: 3. This CDR3 region has 15 residues.

The CDR3 DNA reads as TGTGCCAGCAGCTTATCTGCTGGGCAGGGAAGAACTTATCCTTATGGCTACACCTTC. As protein: CASSLSAGQGRTYPYGYTF. V is TRBV11-2 and J is TRBJ1-2, with TRBD1 as a possible D gene (5 bases). CDR3 size: 19 residues. Germline loops: CDR1 SGHAT, CDR2 FQNNGV. Trimming left V 2 bases short and J 5 bases short, with 27 bases between. The complete variable domain, with remaining parts taken from reference TRBV11-2 and TRBJ1-2, reads EAGVAQSPRYKIIEKRQSVAFWCNPISGHATLYWYQQILGQGPKLLIQFQNNGVVDDSQLPKDRFSAERLKGVDSTLKIQPAKLEDSAVYLCASSLSAGQGRTYPYGYTFGSGTRLTVV.